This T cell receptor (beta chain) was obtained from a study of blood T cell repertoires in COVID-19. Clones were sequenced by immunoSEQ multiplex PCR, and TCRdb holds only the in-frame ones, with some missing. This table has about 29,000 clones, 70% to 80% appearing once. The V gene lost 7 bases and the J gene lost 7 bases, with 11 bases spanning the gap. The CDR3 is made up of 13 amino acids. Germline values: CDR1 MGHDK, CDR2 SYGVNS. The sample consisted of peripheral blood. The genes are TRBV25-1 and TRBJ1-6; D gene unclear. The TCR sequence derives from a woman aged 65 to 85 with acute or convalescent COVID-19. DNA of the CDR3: TGTGCCAGCAAGGAGGGCGGGAATTCACCCCTCCACTTT. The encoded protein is CASKEGGNSPLHF. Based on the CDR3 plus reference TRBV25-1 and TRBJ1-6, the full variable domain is EADIYQTPRYLVIGTGKKITLECSQTMGHDKMYWYQQDPGMELHLIHYSYGVNSTEKGDLSSESTVSRIRTEHFPLTLESARPSHTSQYLCASKEGGNSPLHFGNGTRLTVT.